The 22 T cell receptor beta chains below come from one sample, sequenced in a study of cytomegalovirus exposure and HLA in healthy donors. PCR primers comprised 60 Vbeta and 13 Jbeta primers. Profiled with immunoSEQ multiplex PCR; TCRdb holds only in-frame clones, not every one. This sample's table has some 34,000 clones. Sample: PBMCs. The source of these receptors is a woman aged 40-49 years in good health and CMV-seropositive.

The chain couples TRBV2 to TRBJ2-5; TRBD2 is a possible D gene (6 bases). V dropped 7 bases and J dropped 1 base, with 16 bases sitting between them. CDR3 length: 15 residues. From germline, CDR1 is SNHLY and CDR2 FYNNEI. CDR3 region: CASIGAIAVQETQYF. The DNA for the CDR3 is TGTGCCAGCATAGGTGCGATAGCGGTCCAAGAGACCCAGTACTTC.

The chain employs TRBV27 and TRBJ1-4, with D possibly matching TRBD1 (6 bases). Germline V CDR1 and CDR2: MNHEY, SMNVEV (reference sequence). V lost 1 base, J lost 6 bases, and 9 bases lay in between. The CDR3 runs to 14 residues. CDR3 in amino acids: CASSLLRTDEKLFF. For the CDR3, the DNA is TGTGCCAGCAGTTTATTGCGGACAGATGAAAAACTGTTTTTT.

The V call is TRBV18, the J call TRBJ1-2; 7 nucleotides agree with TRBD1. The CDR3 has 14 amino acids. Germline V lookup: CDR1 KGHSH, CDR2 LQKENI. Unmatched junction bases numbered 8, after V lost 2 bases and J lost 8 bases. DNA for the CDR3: TGTGCCAGCTCACCAGGTGGGACAGATTTAGGCTACACCTTC. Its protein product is CASSPGGTDLGYTF.

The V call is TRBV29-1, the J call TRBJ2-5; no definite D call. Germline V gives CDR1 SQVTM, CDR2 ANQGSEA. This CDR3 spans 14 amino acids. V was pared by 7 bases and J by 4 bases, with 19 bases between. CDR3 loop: CSASGAGSRETQYF. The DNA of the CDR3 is TGCAGCGCCTCCGGAGCTGGGTCCCGAGAGACCCAGTACTTC.

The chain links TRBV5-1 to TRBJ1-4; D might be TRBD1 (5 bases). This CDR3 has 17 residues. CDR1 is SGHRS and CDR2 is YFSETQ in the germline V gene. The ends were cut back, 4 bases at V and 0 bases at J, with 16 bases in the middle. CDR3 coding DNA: TGCGCCAGCAGCATGACAGAGACCGGCGCAACTAATGAAAAACTGTTTTTT. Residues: CASSMTETGATNEKLFF.

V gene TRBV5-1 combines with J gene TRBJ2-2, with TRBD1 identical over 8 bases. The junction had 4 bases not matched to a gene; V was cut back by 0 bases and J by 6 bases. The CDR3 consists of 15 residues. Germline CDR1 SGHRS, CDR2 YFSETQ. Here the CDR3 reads CASSLGQGTAGELFF. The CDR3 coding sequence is TGCGCCAGCAGCTTGGGACAGGGGACCGCCGGGGAGCTGTTTTTT.

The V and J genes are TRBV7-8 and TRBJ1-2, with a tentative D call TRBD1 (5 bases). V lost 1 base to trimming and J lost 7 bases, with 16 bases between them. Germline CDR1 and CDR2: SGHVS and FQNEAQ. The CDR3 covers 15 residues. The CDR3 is CASSLGYGGTRGYTF. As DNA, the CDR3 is TGTGCCAGCAGCTTAGGTTACGGGGGTACGCGTGGCTACACCTTC.

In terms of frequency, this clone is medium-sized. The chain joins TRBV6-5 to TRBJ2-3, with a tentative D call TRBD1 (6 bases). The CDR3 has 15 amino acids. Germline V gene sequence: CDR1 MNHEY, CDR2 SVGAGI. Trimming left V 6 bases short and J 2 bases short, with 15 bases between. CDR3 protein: CASSSQQGNTDTQYF. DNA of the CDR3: TGTGCCAGCAGCTCGCAACAGGGAAACACAGATACGCAGTATTTT.

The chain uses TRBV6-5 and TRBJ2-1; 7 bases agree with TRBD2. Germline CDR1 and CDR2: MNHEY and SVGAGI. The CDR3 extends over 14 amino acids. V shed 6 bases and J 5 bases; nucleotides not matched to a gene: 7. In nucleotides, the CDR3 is TGTGCCAGCAGGTCTGGCGGGAGCGACAATGAGCAGTTCTTC. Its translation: CASRSGGSDNEQFF.

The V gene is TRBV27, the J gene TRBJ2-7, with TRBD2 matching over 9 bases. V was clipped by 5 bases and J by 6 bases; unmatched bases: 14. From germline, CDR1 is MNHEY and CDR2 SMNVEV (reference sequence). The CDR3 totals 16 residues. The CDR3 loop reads CASSLLAGPLGSEQYF. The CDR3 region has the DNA TGTGCCAGCAGTCTGCTAGCGGGACCCCTGGGGTCCGAGCAGTACTTC.

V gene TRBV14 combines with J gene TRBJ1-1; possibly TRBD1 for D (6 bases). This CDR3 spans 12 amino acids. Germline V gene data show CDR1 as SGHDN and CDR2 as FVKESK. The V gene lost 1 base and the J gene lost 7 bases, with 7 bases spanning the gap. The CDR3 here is CASSQGDIEAFF. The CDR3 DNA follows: TGTGCCAGCAGCCAAGGGGACATTGAAGCTTTCTTT.

The CDR3 is CSAPVGLAGNNEQFF. The CDR3 DNA is TGCAGCGCCCCAGTGGGACTAGCGGGAAATAATGAGCAGTTCTTC. The chain has TRBV29-1 and TRBJ2-1, with 13 nucleotides matching TRBD2. The CDR3 has 15 amino acids. Germline assignment: CDR1 SQVTM and CDR2 ANQGSEA. The V and J ends lost 7 bases and 7 bases, in that order; junction bases with no gene match: 10.

CDR3 region: CASSSLQAFVDGYTF. The DNA of the CDR3 is TGTGCCAGCAGCTCATTACAGGCCTTCGTGGATGGCTACACCTTC. The gene calls are TRBV7-9 and TRBJ1-2, with D tentatively TRBD1 (5 bases). Germline lookup yields CDR1 SEHNR and CDR2 FQNEAQ (reference sequence). CDR3 size: 15 residues. The V end was cut by 4 bases, the J end by 6 bases, with 18 bases between.

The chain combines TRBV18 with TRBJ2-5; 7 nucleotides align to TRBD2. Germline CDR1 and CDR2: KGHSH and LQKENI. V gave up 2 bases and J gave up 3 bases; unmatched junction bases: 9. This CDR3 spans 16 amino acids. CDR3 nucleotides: TGTGCCAGCTCACCAGGGCGGGAGAGGTGGGAAGAGACCCAGTACTTC. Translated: CASSPGRERWEETQYF.

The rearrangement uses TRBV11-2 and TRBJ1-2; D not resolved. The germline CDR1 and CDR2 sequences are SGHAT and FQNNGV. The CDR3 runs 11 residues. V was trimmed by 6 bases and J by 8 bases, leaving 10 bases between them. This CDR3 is CASSSAAGYTF. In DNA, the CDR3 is TGTGCCAGCAGTTCCGCGGCCGGCTACACCTTC.

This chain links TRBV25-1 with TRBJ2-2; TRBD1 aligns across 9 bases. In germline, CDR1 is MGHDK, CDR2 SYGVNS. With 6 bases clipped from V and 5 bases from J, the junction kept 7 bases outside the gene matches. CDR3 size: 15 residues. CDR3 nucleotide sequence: TGTGCCAGCAGCCTGGACAGGGGTCGGACCGGGGAGCTGTTTTTT. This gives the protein CASSLDRGRTGELFF.

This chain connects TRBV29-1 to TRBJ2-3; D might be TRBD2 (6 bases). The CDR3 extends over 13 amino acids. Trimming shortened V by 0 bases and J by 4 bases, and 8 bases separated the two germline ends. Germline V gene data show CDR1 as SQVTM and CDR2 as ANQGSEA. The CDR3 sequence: CSVEDGTSDTQYF. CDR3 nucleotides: TGCAGCGTTGAAGACGGGACTTCAGATACGCAGTATTTT.

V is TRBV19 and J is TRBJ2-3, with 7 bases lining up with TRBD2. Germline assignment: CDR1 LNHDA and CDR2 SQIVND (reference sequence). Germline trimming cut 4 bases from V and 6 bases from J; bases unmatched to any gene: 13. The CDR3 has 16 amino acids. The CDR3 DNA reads TGTGCCAGTAGTAGCGGGACGCCGGACGGGAGGGATACGCAGTATTTT. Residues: CASSSGTPDGRDTQYF. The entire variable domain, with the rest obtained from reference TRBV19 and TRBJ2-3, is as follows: DGGITQSPKYLFRKEGQNVTLSCEQNLNHDAMYWYRQDPGQGLRLIYYSQIVNDFQKGDIAEGYSVSREKKESFPLTVTSAQKNPTAFYLCASSSGTPDGRDTQYFGPGTRLTVL.

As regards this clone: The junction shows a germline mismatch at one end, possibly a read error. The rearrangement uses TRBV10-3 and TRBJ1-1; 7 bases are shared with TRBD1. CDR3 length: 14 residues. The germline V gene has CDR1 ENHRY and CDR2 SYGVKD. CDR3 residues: CAAGSGGMNTEAFF. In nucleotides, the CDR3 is TGCGCCGCTGGGTCAGGGGGTATGAACACTGAAGCTTTCTTT.

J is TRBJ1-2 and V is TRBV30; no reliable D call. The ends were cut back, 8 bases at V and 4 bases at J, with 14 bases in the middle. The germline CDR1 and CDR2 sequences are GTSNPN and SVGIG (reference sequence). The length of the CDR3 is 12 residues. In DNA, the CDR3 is TGTGCCACAAGTGGCGGGTTCTATGGCTACACCTTC. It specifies CATSGGFYGYTF.

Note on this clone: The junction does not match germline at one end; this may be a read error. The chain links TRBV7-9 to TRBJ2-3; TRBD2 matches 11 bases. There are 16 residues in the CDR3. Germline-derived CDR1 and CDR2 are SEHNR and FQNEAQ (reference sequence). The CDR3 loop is CASSFHLAGGGDKQYF. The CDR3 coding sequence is TGTGCCAGCAGCTTCCACCTAGCGGGGGGCGGGGATAAGCAGTATTTT.

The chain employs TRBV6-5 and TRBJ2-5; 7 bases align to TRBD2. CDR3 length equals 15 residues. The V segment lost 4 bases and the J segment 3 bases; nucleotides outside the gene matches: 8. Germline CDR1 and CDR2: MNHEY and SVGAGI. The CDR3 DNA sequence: TGTGCCAGCAGTTCCCCGGAAGCGGGAAAAGAGACCCAGTACTTC. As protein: CASSSPEAGKETQYF.